What follows are 27 T cell receptor beta chains derived from one specimen sequenced in a study of shared clonotypes between healthy human individuals. Profiled with immunoSEQ multiplex PCR; TCRdb holds only in-frame clones, not every one. The repertoire has approximately 1.9 million clones, just under 95% of them found once; the top ten carry under 2%. The naive CD8 fraction comprised CD45RO-negative cells positively selected for CCR7 and excluded terminally differentiated effector memory CD45RA+ cells. The specimen sequenced was naive CD8+ T cells from PBMCs. These receptors all come from a man aged 18 to 30 in good health. Some clones in this sample may be carry-over from other donors' samples.

V and J are TRBV30 and TRBJ2-1; unclear D gene. CDR3 length: 12 amino acids. V shed 0 bases and J shed 4 bases, with 4 bases lying between them. Germline V gene sequence: CDR1 GTSNPN, CDR2 SVGIG (reference sequence). The CDR3 protein is CAWSVWYNEQFF. CDR3 bases: TGTGCCTGGAGTGTATGGTACAATGAGCAGTTCTTC.

This sequence joins TRBV7-9 and TRBJ1-2; no definite D call. Germline values: CDR1 SEHNR, CDR2 FQNEAQ (reference sequence). Trimming took off 3 bases at V and 6 bases at J, with 17 bases between the two ends. The length of the CDR3 is 15 residues. The CDR3 nucleotides read TGTGCCAGCAGCTTGGCGTCCCTTGAGGAGGATGGCTACACCTTC. This translates into CASSLASLEEDGYTF.

The V call is TRBV28, the J call TRBJ1-5; no reliable D call. Looked up from germline, CDR1 is MDHEN and CDR2 is SYDVKM. The CDR3 runs 15 residues. V lost 1 base, J lost 3 bases, and 10 bases lay in between. CDR3 region: CASSLSGFDNQPQHF. For the CDR3, the DNA is TGTGCCAGCAGTTTATCGGGCTTTGACAATCAGCCCCAGCATTTT.

In regard to this clone: The same CDR3 is also encoded by other DNA sequences in this sample. This chain connects TRBV28 to TRBJ2-1, with D maybe TRBD1 (6 bases). This CDR3 has 12 amino acids. Trimming cost V 6 bases and J 7 bases, with 10 bases left between them. Germline V gene sequence: CDR1 MDHEN, CDR2 SYDVKM. This chain's CDR3 is CASSLDSNEQFF. The CDR3 nucleotides are TGTGCCAGCAGCCTGGACAGTAATGAGCAGTTCTTC.

V gene TRBV9 combines with J gene TRBJ2-5, with TRBD2 as a possible D gene (6 bases). Trimming shortened V by 0 bases and J by 5 bases, and 23 bases separated the two germline ends. The germline V gene encodes CDR1 SGDLS and CDR2 YYNGEE. The CDR3 runs 18 residues. For the CDR3, the DNA is TGTGCCAGCAGCGTAGAAGGAACTAGCCTAGGCGTTCAGGAGACCCAGTACTTC. Translating it yields CASSVEGTSLGVQETQYF.

V gene TRBV9 combines with J gene TRBJ2-5; the D gene is possibly TRBD2 (5 bases). With 0 bases removed from V and 1 base from J, the gap between germline ends came to 13 bases. The CDR3 extends over 16 amino acids. The germline gives CDR1 SGDLS, CDR2 YYNGEE. The CDR3 reads CASSVEAAGGQETQYF. The DNA of the CDR3 is TGTGCCAGCAGCGTAGAGGCGGCAGGAGGCCAAGAGACCCAGTACTTC.

With regard to this clone: Other DNA sequences in this specimen translate into the identical CDR3. The chain joins TRBV9 to TRBJ1-1; D gene uncertain. Trimming removed 0 bases from V and 2 bases from J, with 8 bases in between. The CDR3 sequence is 14 residues long. Per germline, CDR1 SGDLS and CDR2 YYNGEE. CDR3 nucleotides: TGTGCCAGCAGCGTAGAGGGTAGAAACACTGAAGCTTTCTTT. Translating gives CASSVEGRNTEAFF.

This rearrangement joins TRBV19 to TRBJ2-1, with D uncertain. The CDR3 is made up of 18 amino acids. Trimming cost V 0 bases and J 4 bases, with 19 bases left between them. Germline CDR1 reads LNHDA; CDR2 reads SQIVND (reference sequence). CDR3 amino acids: CASSIDAWTAPTYNEQFF. CDR3 DNA sequence: TGTGCCAGTAGTATAGACGCCTGGACCGCGCCCACTTACAATGAGCAGTTCTTC.

The gene calls are TRBV19 and TRBJ2-7; no definite D call. This CDR3 is built from 14 residues. V was clipped by 6 bases and J by 6 bases, with 18 bases between them. Per germline, CDR1 LNHDA and CDR2 SQIVND (reference sequence). The CDR3 here is CASSYGSRSGEQYF. The CDR3 nucleotides are TGTGCCAGTAGCTATGGCTCTCGCTCGGGCGAGCAGTACTTC.

Comment on this clone: Additional DNA sequences in this sample encode the identical CDR3. The chain joins TRBV14 to TRBJ2-5; a possible D gene is TRBD2 (6 bases). The germline gives CDR1 SGHDN, CDR2 FVKESK. The CDR3 is made up of 13 amino acids. The ends were cut back, 1 base at V and 3 bases at J, with 6 bases in the middle. CDR3 bases: TGTGCCAGCAGCCAAGGCGGGGAAGAGACCCAGTACTTC. It yields the protein CASSQGGEETQYF.

This chain links TRBV28 with TRBJ2-7; 13 bases align to TRBD2. The CDR3 spans 17 residues. CDR1 MDHEN and CDR2 SYDVKM come from the germline V gene. Trimming at V came to 4 bases and at J to 2 bases, leaving 8 bases not matched to a gene. CDR3 in amino acids: CASSSSRLAGGTYEQYF. In DNA, the CDR3 is TGTGCCAGCAGTTCATCCAGACTAGCGGGAGGCACCTACGAGCAGTACTTC. The complete variable domain, with remaining parts taken from reference TRBV28 and TRBJ2-7, reads DVKVTQSSRYLVKRTGEKVFLECVQDMDHENMFWYRQDPGLGLRLIYFSYDVKMKEKGDIPEGYSVSREKKERFSLILESASTNQTSMYLCASSSSRLAGGTYEQYFGPGTRLTVT.

This clone was counted between two and nine times. The chain employs TRBV29-1 and TRBJ1-1; a possible D gene is TRBD1 (6 bases). Trimming took off 0 bases at V and 3 bases at J, with 14 bases between the two ends. Germline V gives CDR1 SQVTM, CDR2 ANQGSEA. This CDR3 region has 15 residues. The CDR3, as DNA: TGCAGCGTTGAAGATGACACAGGGTCGTACACTGAAGCTTTCTTT. Encoded protein: CSVEDDTGSYTEAFF.

The gene calls are TRBV11-2 and TRBJ2-7; 8 bases are shared with TRBD2. This CDR3 is built from 16 residues. CDR1 is SGHAT and CDR2 is FQNNGV in the germline V gene. J was trimmed by 1 base and V by 5 bases; bases with no gene match: 10. The CDR3 DNA reads TGTGCCAGCAGCGCCCCTCTGGTAGCGGGGTCCTACGAGCAGTACTTC. It codes for CASSAPLVAGSYEQYF. Full variable domain (remainder filled in from reference TRBV11-2 and TRBJ2-7): EAGVAQSPRYKIIEKRQSVAFWCNPISGHATLYWYQQILGQGPKLLIQFQNNGVVDDSQLPKDRFSAERLKGVDSTLKIQPAKLEDSAVYLCASSAPLVAGSYEQYFGPGTRLTVT.

The CDR3 nucleotides read TGTGCCAGCAGTTACGTGGCGGCTTCCCGGGCCCAGCAGTACTTC. Translation: CASSYVAASRAQQYF. This rearrangement joins TRBV6-5 to TRBJ2-7; D gene ambiguous. The CDR3 has 15 residues. The germline V gene encodes CDR1 MNHEY and CDR2 SVGAGI. With 2 bases removed from V and 8 bases from J, the gap between germline ends came to 19 bases.

This clone was found once. The chain is built from TRBV4-1 and TRBJ2-2, with a possible D match to TRBD1 (6 bases). Germline CDR1 is MGHRA and CDR2 is YSYEKL. The CDR3 is 18 residues long. V lost 0 bases and J 1 base, leaving 15 bases between the germline ends. The chain's CDR3 is CASSQESRDTLNTGELFF. The CDR3 region has the DNA TGCGCCAGCAGCCAAGAATCTCGGGACACCCTGAACACCGGGGAGCTGTTTTTT.

The chain uses TRBV2 and TRBJ1-4; TRBD1 aligns across 8 bases. This CDR3 has 13 amino acids. From germline, CDR1 is SNHLY and CDR2 FYNNEI. Germline trimming cut 3 bases from V and 6 bases from J; bases unmatched to any gene: 0. Written as DNA, the CDR3 is TGTGCCAGCAGTGAGACAGGGGATGAAAAACTGTTTTTT. Protein product: CASSETGDEKLFF. The variable domain in full, completed from reference TRBV2 and TRBJ1-4, reads EPEVTQTPSHQVTQMGQEVILRCVPISNHLYFYWYRQILGQKVEFLVSFYNNEISEKSEIFDDQFSVERPDGSNFTLKIRSTKLEDSAMYFCASSETGDEKLFFGSGTQLSVL.

This sequence joins TRBV28 and TRBJ2-7; 8 bases match TRBD2. V dropped 2 bases and J dropped 2; count of bases not matched to a gene: 5. CDR3 size: 15 residues. Per germline, CDR1 MDHEN and CDR2 SYDVKM. The CDR3 protein is CASSLRAGGTYEQYF. The CDR3 nucleotides are TGTGCCAGCAGTTTAAGGGCGGGAGGTACCTACGAGCAGTACTTC.

The chain recombines TRBV29-1 with TRBJ2-2; D remains ambiguous. The CDR3 extends over 16 amino acids. CDR1 and CDR2 from the germline V gene are SQVTM and ANQGSEA. V lost 4 bases and J lost 5, with 20 bases in between. Written as DNA, the CDR3 is TGCAGCGTTGCTCGGCCGGAGTCCTTGGGTACCGGGGAGCTGTTTTTT. As protein: CSVARPESLGTGELFF.

This chain connects TRBV11-2 to TRBJ2-5, with TRBD2 as a possible D gene (7 bases). This CDR3 is 15 amino acids long. V shed 4 bases and J shed 5 bases, with 17 bases lying between them. Looked up from germline, CDR1 is SGHAT and CDR2 is FQNNGV. The DNA for the CDR3 is TGTGCCAGCAGCTCAACAAGGGGGGGAACGGAGACCCAGTACTTC. Its protein is CASSSTRGGTETQYF. The full variable domain, its missing parts supplied by reference TRBV11-2 and TRBJ2-5, is EAGVAQSPRYKIIEKRQSVAFWCNPISGHATLYWYQQILGQGPKLLIQFQNNGVVDDSQLPKDRFSAERLKGVDSTLKIQPAKLEDSAVYLCASSSTRGGTETQYFGPGTRLLVL.

This chain connects TRBV28 to TRBJ2-1, with D unclear. Trimming pared 4 bases from V and 5 bases from J, leaving 18 bases between. The length of the CDR3 is 16 residues. The germline V gene has CDR1 MDHEN and CDR2 SYDVKM. CDR3 amino acids: CASSSTSEAKDNEQFF. In nucleotides, the CDR3 is TGTGCCAGCAGTTCAACCAGTGAAGCCAAAGACAATGAGCAGTTCTTC.

The rearrangement links TRBV23-1 to TRBJ2-7, with 9 bases identical to TRBD1. TRBV23-1 is marked as an open reading frame, function uncertain. The CDR3 runs to 15 residues. After removal of 8 bases from V and 3 bases from J, the junction contained 11 bases not matched to a gene. The CDR3 sequence is CASGLSRQGVYEQYF. In DNA, the CDR3 is TGCGCCAGCGGCCTCTCTAGACAGGGGGTCTACGAGCAGTACTTC.

J is TRBJ1-4 and V is TRBV15, with 8 bases identical to TRBD1. Germline CDR1 LNHNV, CDR2 YYDKDF (reference sequence). J lost 5 bases, V lost 4 bases, and 9 bases had no gene match. The CDR3 runs 16 residues. The DNA of the CDR3 is TGTGCCACCAGCACCCCGGACAGGGCCTTGAATGAAAAACTGTTTTTT. It yields the protein CATSTPDRALNEKLFF.

This clone was counted once. The rearrangement joins TRBV5-6 to TRBJ2-7, with 9 bases that match TRBD2. The CDR3 is made up of 16 amino acids. The V segment lost 4 bases and the J segment 6 bases; nucleotides outside the gene matches: 14. Germline values: CDR1 SGHDT, CDR2 YYEEEE. The CDR3 DNA reads TGTGCCAGCAGCGGGATTAGCGGGAGTTACCCCCTCGAGCAGTACTTC. Translating it yields CASSGISGSYPLEQYF.

A word on this clone: Other DNA variants within this sample encode the same CDR3. The V call is TRBV27, the J call TRBJ2-3; TRBD2 aligns across 11 bases. This CDR3 is 15 amino acids long. CDR1 MNHEY and CDR2 SMNVEV come from the germline V gene (reference sequence). The J segment lost 2 bases and the V segment lost 4 bases, leaving 2 bases of the junction unmatched. DNA for the CDR3: TGTGCCAGCAGTTCACTAGCGGGAGCCACAGATACGCAGTATTTT. Residues: CASSSLAGATDTQYF.

The chain has TRBV5-1 and TRBJ2-1, with 8 bases identical to TRBD2. Trimming at V came to 6 bases and at J to 0 bases, leaving 5 bases not matched to a gene. Looked up from germline, CDR1 is SGHRS and CDR2 is YFSETQ. This CDR3 has 15 amino acids. The CDR3 spells CASKLADSSYNEQFF. CDR3 nucleotides: TGCGCCAGCAAACTAGCGGATAGCTCCTACAATGAGCAGTTCTTC.

J is TRBJ2-7 and V is TRBV15; 10 positions match TRBD1. The germline V gene encodes CDR1 LNHNV and CDR2 YYDKDF (reference sequence). This CDR3 has 17 amino acids. The V and J ends lost 3 bases and 4 bases, in that order; junction bases with no gene match: 12. The CDR3 sequence is CATSRAGTGVRSYEQYF. The CDR3 bases are TGTGCCACCAGCAGGGCTGGGACAGGGGTGAGGAGTTACGAGCAGTACTTC.

V is TRBV6-1 and J is TRBJ2-1; D call uncertain. CDR3 length: 11 residues. Germline V gives CDR1 MNHNS, CDR2 SASEGT. The V end was cut by 2 bases, the J end by 5 bases, with 1 base between. The CDR3 DNA sequence: TGTGCCAGCAGTGAAAACAATGAGCAGTTCTTC. Its translation is CASSENNEQFF.